The next 11 T cell receptor beta chains were all read from a single sample in a study of cytomegalovirus exposure and HLA in healthy donors. The PCR employed 60 Vbeta primers together with 13 Jbeta primers. The method was immunoSEQ multiplex PCR; TCRdb's version includes in-frame clones alone and lacks a portion of them. The sample holds some 190,000 clones; around three quarters are singletons and the top ten take about 1.9%. Material for sequencing was PBMCs. The receptors stem from a woman aged 25 to 39 in good health and CMV-seronegative.

V usage is TRBV12-5 and J usage is TRBJ1-2; D remains unclear. V was trimmed by 7 bases and J by 8 bases, leaving 17 bases between them. Germline-derived CDR1 and CDR2 are LGHNT and FRNRAP. CDR3 length: 13 amino acids. DNA for the CDR3: TGTGCTAGTGCCGCTGAAAGAGGCTACGGCTACACCTTC. Its protein product is CASAAERGYGYTF.

V gene TRBV29-1 combines with J gene TRBJ2-7; 12 bases agree with TRBD1. The trim removed 4 bases at V and 3 bases at J, leaving 1 base unmatched. The germline gives CDR1 SQVTM, CDR2 ANQGSEA. The CDR3 totals 13 residues. The DNA for the CDR3 is TGCAGCGTTGGGGACAGGGGGCTCTACGAGCAGTACTTC. Translating gives CSVGDRGLYEQYF.

This clone has a single count. The chain has TRBV5-1 and TRBJ2-5; D possibly corresponds to TRBD2 (5 bases). The CDR3 is made up of 15 amino acids. V was shortened by 1 base and J by 1 base, with 11 bases between the two germline ends. The germline gives CDR1 SGHRS, CDR2 YFSETQ. CDR3: CASSLNMRAQETQYF. DNA of the CDR3: TGCGCCAGCAGCTTGAACATGAGGGCCCAAGAGACCCAGTACTTC.

This chain uses TRBV2 with TRBJ1-5, with D perhaps TRBD1 (6 bases). Deletions cut 7 bases from V and 5 bases from J, with 15 bases between. The CDR3 runs 14 residues. Germline CDR1 reads SNHLY; CDR2 reads FYNNEI. CDR3 loop: CASKGRGADQPQHF. CDR3 bases: TGTGCCAGCAAAGGTCGGGGGGCGGATCAGCCCCAGCATTTT.

V is TRBV2 and J is TRBJ1-1, with D possibly being TRBD1 (5 bases). Germline values: CDR1 SNHLY, CDR2 FYNNEI. CDR3 length: 15 amino acids. Trimming took 6 bases from V and 1 from J, leaving 15 bases between them. CDR3 sequence: CASSRPDSWNTEAFF. DNA of the CDR3: TGTGCCAGCAGCCGCCCCGACAGCTGGAACACTGAAGCTTTCTTT. Variable domain in full (rest from reference TRBV2 and TRBJ1-1): EPEVTQTPSHQVTQMGQEVILRCVPISNHLYFYWYRQILGQKVEFLVSFYNNEISEKSEIFDDQFSVERPDGSNFTLKIRSTKLEDSAMYFCASSRPDSWNTEAFFGQGTRLTVV.

The chain links TRBV27 to TRBJ1-1; 9 bases map to TRBD1. Germline-derived CDR1 and CDR2 are MNHEY and SMNVEV (reference sequence). V trimming: 5 bases; J trimming: 4 bases; junction bases outside the gene matches: 11. This CDR3 is 16 amino acids long. The CDR3 region is CASSPLLGQGSTEAFF. DNA of the CDR3: TGTGCCAGCAGTCCCCTTTTAGGACAGGGGAGCACTGAAGCTTTCTTT.

The V call is TRBV18, the J call TRBJ1-1; D is unclear. CDR3 size: 14 residues. In germline, CDR1 is KGHSH, CDR2 LQKENI. The V gene lost 0 bases and the J gene lost 0 bases, with 5 bases spanning the gap. The CDR3 nucleotides read TGTGCCAGCTCACCACCGTCCGTGAACACTGAAGCTTTCTTT. Its translation: CASSPPSVNTEAFF.

V and J are TRBV7-7 and TRBJ2-5, with TRBD1 identical over 9 bases. CDR1 is SSHAT and CDR2 is FNYEAQ in the germline V gene (reference sequence). This CDR3 spans 15 amino acids. V was clipped by 4 bases and J by 5 bases; unmatched bases: 8. CDR3 protein: CASSSGTGNGETQYF. The CDR3, as DNA: TGTGCCAGCAGCTCCGGGACAGGGAATGGGGAGACCCAGTACTTC.

This chain links TRBV7-2 with TRBJ2-7; 8 positions match TRBD2. After removal of 2 bases from V and 1 base from J, the junction contained 7 bases not matched to a gene. The length of the CDR3 is 16 residues. The germline gives CDR1 SGHTA, CDR2 FQGNSA. Here the CDR3 DNA reads TGTGCCAGCAGCTTAACTTCGCGGGGGGTTTCCTACGAGCAGTACTTC. This gives the protein CASSLTSRGVSYEQYF.

The chain uses TRBV2 and TRBJ1-4; the D gene is possibly TRBD1 (6 bases). The CDR3 loop spans 12 amino acids. Germline V gene sequence: CDR1 SNHLY, CDR2 FYNNEI. The V gene lost 6 bases and the J gene lost 6 bases, with 8 bases spanning the gap. The CDR3 spells CASRQGHEKLFF. CDR3 sequence (DNA): TGTGCCAGCAGACAGGGTCATGAAAAACTGTTTTTT. Looking up the rest from reference TRBV2 and TRBJ1-4 gives the full variable domain: EPEVTQTPSHQVTQMGQEVILRCVPISNHLYFYWYRQILGQKVEFLVSFYNNEISEKSEIFDDQFSVERPDGSNFTLKIRSTKLEDSAMYFCASRQGHEKLFFGSGTQLSVL.

The rearrangement joins TRBV27 to TRBJ2-7; D possibly corresponds to TRBD1 (5 bases). Germline CDR1 MNHEY, CDR2 SMNVEV (reference sequence). Trimming shortened V by 0 bases and J by 5 bases, and 8 bases separated the two germline ends. This CDR3 has 13 residues. The CDR3 region is CASSLSVGDEQYF. DNA for the CDR3: TGTGCCAGCAGTTTATCGGTAGGGGACGAGCAGTACTTC.